These 9 T cell receptor beta chains originate from one sample sequenced in a study of cytomegalovirus exposure and HLA in healthy donors. TCRdb's copy holds only in-frame clones and misses some; the assay was immunoSEQ multiplex PCR. The sample comprises around 60,000 clones, 90% of which are singletons, and roughly 1% rests with the top ten. Source material: PBMCs. Every receptor here comes from a man between 18 and 35 years old in good health and CMV-seronegative.

The gene calls are TRBV5-6 and TRBJ2-5; 10 bases are a match to TRBD1. This CDR3 has 14 residues. The germline V gene has CDR1 SGHDT and CDR2 YYEEEE. The trim removed 3 bases at V and 5 bases at J, leaving 4 bases unmatched. The CDR3 here is CASSSGTGVETQYF. The CDR3 DNA is TGTGCCAGCAGCTCCGGGACAGGGGTGGAGACCCAGTACTTC.

This sequence joins TRBV30 and TRBJ2-1, with TRBD1 matching 7 bases. Germline assignment: CDR1 GTSNPN and CDR2 SVGIG (reference sequence). J was trimmed by 12 bases and V by 3 bases; bases with no gene match: 11. The CDR3 is 13 amino acids. The CDR3 DNA follows: TGTGCCTGGAGGGGGGACAGCACAATTCGGCAGTTCTTC. It codes for CAWRGDSTIRQFF.

This chain connects TRBV7-9 to TRBJ2-7; 11 bases line up with TRBD2. The CDR3 runs 15 residues. Looked up from germline, CDR1 is SEHNR and CDR2 is FQNEAQ (reference sequence). Unmatched junction bases numbered 7, after V lost 6 bases and J lost 3 bases. The CDR3 sequence: CASRETGLADYEQYF. The CDR3, as DNA: TGTGCCAGCAGGGAAACGGGACTAGCGGACTACGAGCAGTACTTC.

The chain uses TRBV19 and TRBJ1-1; D remains unclear. Trimming cost V 5 bases and J 2 bases, with 15 bases left between them. Germline CDR1 and CDR2: LNHDA and SQIVND (reference sequence). The CDR3 loop spans 15 amino acids. In nucleotides, the CDR3 is TGTGCCAGTAGTCCCTGGTCGTCAACAAACACTGAAGCTTTCTTT. It codes for CASSPWSSTNTEAFF.

CDR3 nucleotides: TGCAGCGTTGCCCGGGACAGGGCGGACGAGCAGTACTTC. Encoded protein: CSVARDRADEQYF. The chain couples TRBV29-1 to TRBJ2-7; 9 bases are shared with TRBD1. CDR1 is SQVTM, CDR2 ANQGSEA, per germline. J was trimmed by 5 bases and V by 4 bases; bases with no gene match: 6. The CDR3 is 13 amino acids.

This rearrangement joins TRBV9 to TRBJ2-5, with 7 positions matching TRBD1. This CDR3 is 15 amino acids long. The trim removed 4 bases at V and 2 bases at J, leaving 8 bases unmatched. Per germline, CDR1 SGDLS and CDR2 YYNGEE. CDR3 region: CASSSGQVPQETQYF. CDR3 bases: TGTGCCAGCAGCAGCGGACAGGTTCCACAAGAGACCCAGTACTTC.

The V call is TRBV10-3, the J call TRBJ2-2; 11 bases map to TRBD2. The CDR3 totals 15 residues. Trimming cost V 6 bases and J 7 bases; bases outside gene matches: 7. CDR1 and CDR2 (germline): ENHRY, SYGVKD. CDR3 bases: TGTGCCATCAGGGACGGGACTAGCGGCCTCGGGGAGCTGTTTTTT. Amino acid sequence: CAIRDGTSGLGELFF.

This rearrangement joins TRBV7-3 to TRBJ2-3, with D tentatively TRBD1 (6 bases). The V and J ends lost 5 bases and 3 bases respectively, with 12 bases between them. CDR1 and CDR2 (germline): SGHTA, FQGTGA. This CDR3 has 14 residues. Here the CDR3 DNA reads TGTGCCAGCAGCCTACAGGGTGGGACAGATACGCAGTATTTT. Translating it yields CASSLQGGTDTQYF.

J is TRBJ2-5 and V is TRBV6-5; D is ambiguous. Germline loops: CDR1 MNHEY, CDR2 SVGAGI. The V and J ends lost 8 bases and 5 bases respectively, with 9 bases between them. CDR3 length: 11 residues. This chain's CDR3 is CASGTWETQYF. The CDR3 coding sequence is TGTGCCAGCGGCACCTGGGAGACCCAGTACTTC.